Sequencing of this T cell receptor (beta chain) was carried out in a study of blood T cell repertoires in COVID-19 (TCRdb year 2020). At the level of the whole study: Collaborator samples came from the United States, Italy and Spain and covered acute and convalescent phases of COVID-19. The prospective study material was composed of cDNA or gDNA derived from T cells, B-cell-depleted T cells, or PBMCs. The dataset comprised deeply sampled blood TCRbeta repertoires from subjects exposed to, actively infected with, or recovered from COVID-19. The repertoires were released in a freely available public database meant as a resource for research on the immune response to SARS-CoV-2. Samples came from the ongoing ImmuneRACE study (first 160 participants) plus 1,254 subjects from 6 global collaborators. Sample metadata almost always included a de-identified subject ID, COVID-19 status, age in years and sex. Where available, HLA class I and class II types were taken from metadata supplied by the sample provider and were not determined by assay-based typing. Here is what the overall study found, with its caveats: The amount of clinical and demographic metadata varied by source and participant and was provided uncurated.

TCRbeta CDR3 regions were amplified from genomic DNA by means of the immunoSEQ Assay, a bias-controlled multiplex PCR. The published analysis was carried out like this. The number of nucleated cells in each sample was estimated from the amplification of reference gene primers within the assay. Sequence reads were collapsed and filtered to measure the absolute abundance of every unique TCRbeta CDR3 rearrangement. For each sample, productive Simpson clonality was calculated by taking the square root of Simpson's diversity index across productive rearrangements. TCRdb limited this immuneACCESS table to in-frame rearrangements with V and J called. A share of clones is missing; checked studies link under half to unresolved V genes, and the rest is unexplained. V and J calls and clone size are as listed in that table; D and trimming were resolved from the DNA. Present in this sample are nearly 100,000 clones, approximately 84% of which were seen just once. The ten top clones hold roughly 17% of the sample.

Including cysteine and phenylalanine, the CDR3 has 13 amino acids. The DNA shown is the 39-base CDR3, in frame from base 1. CDR1 MNHEY and CDR2 SVGEGT are derived from the germline V gene. V is clipped by 3 bases and J by 4 bases, and the sequence between their germline boundaries is 7 bases long. Whole blood was collected in K2EDTA tubes by collaborating institutions according to the institutions' own protocols. Collaborator samples were shipped for TCRbeta analysis as frozen whole blood, isolated PBMCs, or DNA extracted from either sample type. As regards this clone: No antigen is known for it. No base-level quality is on record; no much larger clone is a single base apart.

The sample consisted of peripheral blood. This receptor was taken from a woman aged 55-75 years with acute or convalescent COVID-19. The rearranged segments are TRBV6-2 or TRBV6-3 and TRBJ1-5; no D segment can be confidently identified. The nucleotide sequence is TGTGCCAGCAGTTATGCCAGAAATCAGCCCCAGCATTTT. It translates as CASSYARNQPQHF.